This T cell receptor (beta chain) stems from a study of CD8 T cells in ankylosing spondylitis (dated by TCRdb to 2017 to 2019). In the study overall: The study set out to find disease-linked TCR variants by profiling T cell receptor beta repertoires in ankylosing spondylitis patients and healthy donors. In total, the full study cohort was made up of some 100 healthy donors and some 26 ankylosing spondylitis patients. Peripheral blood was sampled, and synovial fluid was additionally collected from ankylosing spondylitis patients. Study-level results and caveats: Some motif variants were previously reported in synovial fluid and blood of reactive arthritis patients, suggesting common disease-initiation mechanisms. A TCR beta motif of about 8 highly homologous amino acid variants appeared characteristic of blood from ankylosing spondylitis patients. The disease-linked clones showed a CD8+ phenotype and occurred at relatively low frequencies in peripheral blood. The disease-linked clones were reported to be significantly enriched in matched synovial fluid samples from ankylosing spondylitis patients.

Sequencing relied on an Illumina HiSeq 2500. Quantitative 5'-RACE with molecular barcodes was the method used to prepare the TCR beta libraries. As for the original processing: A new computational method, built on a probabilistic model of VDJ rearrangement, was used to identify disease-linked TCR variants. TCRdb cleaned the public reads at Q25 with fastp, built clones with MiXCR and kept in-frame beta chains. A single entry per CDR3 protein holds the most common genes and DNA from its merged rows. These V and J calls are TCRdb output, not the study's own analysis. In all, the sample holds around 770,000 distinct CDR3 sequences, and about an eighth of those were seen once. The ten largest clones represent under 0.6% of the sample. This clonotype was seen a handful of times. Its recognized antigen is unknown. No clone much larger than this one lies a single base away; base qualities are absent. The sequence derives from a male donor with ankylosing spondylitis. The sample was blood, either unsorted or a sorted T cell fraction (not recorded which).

The DNA reads TGCGCCAGCAGCTTGTCGGTAGGTAACGACGAGCAGTACTTC. This is translated as CASSLSVGNDEQYF. The rearranged chain carries TRBV5-1 and TRBJ2-7; there is no confident call for the D gene. The CDR3 runs 14 residues from the cysteine to the phenylalanine. The entry retains the CDR3 DNA only, 42 bases that are in frame from base 1. Trimming takes 1 base from V and 5 bases from J, and the germline ends sit 13 bases apart. CDR1 and CDR2 are drawn from the germline V gene: SGHRS, YFSETQ. Reference TRBV5-1 and TRBJ2-7 proteins supply the regions before and after the CDR3; the full variable domain is: KAGVTQTPRYLIKTRGQQVTLSCSPISGHRSVSWYQQTPGQGLQFLFEYFSETQRNKGNFPGRFSGRQFSNSRSEMNVSTLELGDSALYLCASSLSVGNDEQYFGPGTRLTVT.